This T cell receptor (beta chain) originates from a study of breast tumors, draining lymph nodes, adjacent tissues. Study observations and caveats: Findings are consistent with lymph node origin and intratumoral expansion of most tumor T cells. The lymph node origin of tumor T cells was framed as consistent with a hypothesis, not demonstrated. Compared with lymph nodes, tumors were less diverse; compared with nontumor tissue, more. Luminal-like breast cancer showed significantly higher tumor–nontumor repertoire similarity than basal-like.

A single count supports this clonotype. Its antigen is unidentified. The CDR3 is 15 amino acids. Germline assignment: CDR1 SGHTA and CDR2 FQGNSA. After removal of 4 bases from V and 6 bases from J, the junction contained 3 bases not matched to a gene. Breast cancer patients provided tissue from their axillary draining lymph nodes. TCRdb redid the calling of the multiplex PCR reads with MiXCR, one entry per CDR3 protein. The sample has approximately 90,000 distinct CDR3 sequences; around 30% are singletons. The TCR was taken from a female donor with breast cancer. Some clones in this sample may be carry-over from other donors' samples. The chain has TRBV7-2 and TRBJ2-1; TRBD2 matches at 13 bases. What was sequenced was axillary lymph node tissue. The CDR3 bases are TGTGCCAGCAGCTCCGGGACTAGCGGGATCAATGAGCAGTTCTTC. Its translation is CASSSGTSGINEQFF.